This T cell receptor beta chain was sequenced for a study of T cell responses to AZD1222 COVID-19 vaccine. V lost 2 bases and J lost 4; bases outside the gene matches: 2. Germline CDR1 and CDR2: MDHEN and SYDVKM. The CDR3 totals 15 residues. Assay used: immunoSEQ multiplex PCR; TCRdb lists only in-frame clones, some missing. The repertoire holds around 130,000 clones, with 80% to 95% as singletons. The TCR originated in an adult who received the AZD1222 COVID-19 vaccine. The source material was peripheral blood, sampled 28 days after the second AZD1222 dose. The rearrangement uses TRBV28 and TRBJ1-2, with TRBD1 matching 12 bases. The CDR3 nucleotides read TGTGCCAGCAGTTTACCGGGACAGGGGGCCTATGGCTACACCTTC. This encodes CASSLPGQGAYGYTF.